This is a list of T cell receptor beta chains from one sample in a study of blood T cell repertoires in COVID-19. Libraries were prepared by immunoSEQ multiplex PCR; TCRdb keeps only in-frame clonotypes and omits some of them. This table has roughly 230,000 clones, roughly 84% appearing once. Specimen: peripheral blood. The receptors were gathered from an elderly woman with COVID-19, enrolled during active disease. Each CDR3 is given with its conserved first and last residue. Each record gives: D gene, J gene, V gene, clone size, CDR3 protein, CDR3 DNA. The D gene is left open where the match is weak. The listing skips clone size in some rows; elsewhere it reads once, few, many or a size class.

>TRBD2|TRBJ2-3|TRBV5-1|NA
CASTSGDTDTQYF
TGCGCCAGCACTAGCGGGGACACAGATACGCAGTATTTT
>NA|TRBJ2-3|TRBV7-2|NA
CASRAAIPDTQYF
TGTGCCAGCAGGGCGGCTATTCCAGATACGCAGTATTTT
>NA|TRBJ2-5|TRBV28|few
CASFSGLGRTTQYF
TGTGCCAGCTTCTCGGGTCTGGGGCGTACGACCCAGTACTTC
>NA|TRBJ2-7|TRBV19|NA
CASSIRGYSSYEQYF
TGTGCCAGTAGTATCCGAGGGTACTCCTCCTACGAGCAGTACTTC
>TRBD1|TRBJ1-5|TRBV2|NA
CASSEVGQGVVSNQPQHF
TGTGCCAGCAGTGAAGTCGGACAGGGGGTAGTCTCTAATCAGCCCCAGCATTTT
>TRBD1|TRBJ1-5|TRBV18|NA
CASSPGQGTINQPQHF
TGTGCCAGCTCCCCGGGACAGGGAACGATCAATCAGCCCCAGCATTTT
>NA|TRBJ2-5|TRBV28|NA
CASSLRAPQTQYF
TGTGCCAGCAGTTTGCGAGCTCCGCAGACCCAGTACTTC
>NA|TRBJ1-2|TRBV2|NA
CASRGDRGVYTF
TGTGCCAGCAGGGGGGACCGGGGGGTTTACACCTTC
>NA|TRBJ1-4|TRBV11-2|NA
CASSLGTGRLFF
TGTGCCAGCAGCTTAGGGACGGGAAGGCTGTTTTTT
>NA|TRBJ2-1|TRBV18|NA
CASSPQGSGEQFF
TGTGCCAGCTCACCACAGGGGTCAGGCGAGCAGTTCTTC
>TRBD2|TRBJ2-2|TRBV7-3|NA
CASSSKRGDDTGELFF
TGTGCCAGCAGCTCCAAGCGGGGGGACGACACCGGGGAGCTGTTTTTT
>NA|TRBJ1-3|TRBV20-1|NA
CSASRVDTIYF
TGCAGTGCTAGTCGGGTCGACACCATATATTTT
>NA|TRBJ1-4|TRBV20-1|NA
CSARSGEKLFF
TGCAGTGCTAGATCAGGTGAAAAACTGTTTTTT
>TRBD2|TRBJ2-3|TRBV10-3|few
CAISERRGGSTDTQYF
TGTGCCATCAGTGAGCGGCGGGGGGGTAGCACAGATACGCAGTATTTT
>TRBD1|TRBJ1-3|TRBV5-1|few
CASSPGGSGNTIYF
TGCGCCAGCAGCCCAGGGGGCTCTGGAAACACCATATATTTT
>NA|TRBJ1-5|TRBV7-9|medium-sized
CASSFGGLHSKDQPQHF
TGTGCCAGCAGCTTCGGGGGGCTCCACAGTAAGGATCAGCCCCAGCATTTT
>NA|TRBJ2-5|TRBV18|NA
CASSPGQSQETQYF
TGTGCCAGCTCACCTGGGCAGTCCCAAGAGACCCAGTACTTC
>TRBD2|TRBJ2-7|TRBV5-1|once
CASSDAGDRYEQYF
TGCGCCAGCAGCGACGCGGGGGATCGGTACGAGCAGTACTTC
>TRBD2|TRBJ2-3|TRBV5-4|NA
CASSLVGGGASGTDTQYF
TGTGCCAGCAGCTTGGTAGGCGGGGGGGCGAGCGGCACAGATACGCAGTATTTT
>NA|TRBJ1-2|TRBV7-2|few
CASILGVNYGYTF
TGTGCCAGCATCCTAGGGGTAAACTATGGCTACACCTTC
>TRBD1|TRBJ2-5|TRBV2|few
CASTPLGQKETQYF
TGTGCCAGCACCCCCCTGGGACAGAAAGAGACCCAGTACTTC
>NA|TRBJ1-4|TRBV2|NA
CASILDSNEKLFF
TGTGCCAGCATCCTGGACAGTAATGAAAAACTGTTTTTT
>TRBD1|TRBJ1-4|TRBV10-1|NA
CASSERGTGGARIEKLFF
TGCGCCAGCAGTGAGCGAGGGACAGGGGGCGCGAGGATTGAAAAACTGTTTTTT
>NA|TRBJ2-1|TRBV7-8|NA
CASSSPLYNEQFF
TGTGCCAGCAGCTCCCCACTATACAATGAGCAGTTCTTC
>TRBD2|TRBJ2-3|TRBV6-6|NA
CASSRPLAGGNTDTQYF
TGTGCCAGCAGTCGTCCACTAGCGGGGGGGAACACAGATACGCAGTATTTT
>NA|TRBJ1-2|TRBV10-1|once
CASSDPTAAVYGYTF
TGCGCCAGCAGTGACCCGACAGCCGCCGTCTATGGCTACACCTTC